This T cell receptor beta chain was recovered during a study of blood T cell repertoires in COVID-19. The CDR3 covers 16 residues. Trimming cost V 5 bases and J 4 bases; bases outside gene matches: 10. CDR1 is MDHEN and CDR2 is SYDVKM in the germline V gene. Generated by immunoSEQ multiplex PCR, the TCRdb table keeps only in-frame clones and is missing some. The table includes more than 250,000 clones, over 80% detected once. This TCR was sampled from a woman aged 45-65 years with COVID-19, enrolled during active disease. The sequenced sample was peripheral blood. The chain uses TRBV28 and TRBJ2-3, with 9 bases aligning to TRBD1. CDR3 DNA sequence: TGTGCCAGCAGTCTCACCGGGACAGGGATTGCAGATACGCAGTATTTT. Translating it yields CASSLTGTGIADTQYF.